This T cell receptor (beta chain) stems from a study of blood T cell repertoires in COVID-19. Study at large: T cells, B-cell-depleted T cells, or PBMCs supplied cDNA or gDNA.

For recovered donors of Cohort 3, there were two negative PCRs, clearance, or symptom resolution. The method was immunoSEQ multiplex PCR; TCRdb's version includes in-frame clones alone and lacks a portion of them. The data hold 300,000 to 400,000 clones, with roughly 90% observed a single time. The TCR originated in a man aged 60 to 69 who had recovered from COVID-19. The sample consisted of PBMCs or T cells enriched from blood (not recorded which).

The CDR3 DNA sequence: TGCGCCAGCAGCCAAGATCAGGGATACATTCAGTACTTC. Amino acid sequence: CASSQDQGYIQYF. The chain is built from TRBV4-1 and TRBJ2-4; D is perhaps TRBD1 (5 bases). The CDR3 is made up of 13 amino acids. CDR1 is MGHRA, CDR2 YSYEKL, per germline. The V gene lost 0 bases and the J gene lost 8 bases, with 8 bases spanning the gap.